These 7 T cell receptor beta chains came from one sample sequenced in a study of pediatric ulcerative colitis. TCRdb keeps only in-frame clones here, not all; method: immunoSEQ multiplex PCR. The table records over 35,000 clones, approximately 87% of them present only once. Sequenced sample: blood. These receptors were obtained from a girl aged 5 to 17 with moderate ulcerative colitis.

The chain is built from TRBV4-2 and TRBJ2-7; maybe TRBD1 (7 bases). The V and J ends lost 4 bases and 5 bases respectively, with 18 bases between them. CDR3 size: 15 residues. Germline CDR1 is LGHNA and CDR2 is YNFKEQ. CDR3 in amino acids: CASSLGGGNWDEQYF. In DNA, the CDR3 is TGTGCCAGCAGCCTAGGGGGCGGGAACTGGGACGAGCAGTACTTC.

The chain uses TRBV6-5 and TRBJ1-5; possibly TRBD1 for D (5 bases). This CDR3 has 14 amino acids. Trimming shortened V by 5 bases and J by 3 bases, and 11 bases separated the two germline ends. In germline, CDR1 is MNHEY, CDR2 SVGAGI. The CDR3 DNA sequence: TGTGCCAGCAGTCCCCGGGGCCTCAATCAGCCCCAGCATTTT. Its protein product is CASSPRGLNQPQHF.

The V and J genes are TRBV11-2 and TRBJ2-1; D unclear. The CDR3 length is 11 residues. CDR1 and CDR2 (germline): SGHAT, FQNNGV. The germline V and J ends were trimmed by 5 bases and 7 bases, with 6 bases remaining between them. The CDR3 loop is CASSPGNEQFF. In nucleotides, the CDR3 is TGTGCCAGCAGCCCGGGTAATGAGCAGTTCTTC.

CDR3 sequence: CASSPRDRENNYGYTF. The DNA for the CDR3 is TGTGCCAGCAGTCCTCGGGACAGGGAGAACAACTATGGCTACACCTTC. The gene calls are TRBV2 and TRBJ1-2, with 9 bases aligning to TRBD1. The CDR3 sequence is 16 residues long. V lost 5 bases and J lost 2; bases outside the gene matches: 9. The germline CDR1 and CDR2 sequences are SNHLY and FYNNEI.

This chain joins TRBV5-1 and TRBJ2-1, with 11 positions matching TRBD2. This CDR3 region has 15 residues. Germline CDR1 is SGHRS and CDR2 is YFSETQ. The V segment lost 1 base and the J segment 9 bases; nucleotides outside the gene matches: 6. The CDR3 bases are TGCGCCAGCAGCTTGTCACTAGCGGGAGAAAGTGAGCAGTTCTTC. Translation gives CASSLSLAGESEQFF.

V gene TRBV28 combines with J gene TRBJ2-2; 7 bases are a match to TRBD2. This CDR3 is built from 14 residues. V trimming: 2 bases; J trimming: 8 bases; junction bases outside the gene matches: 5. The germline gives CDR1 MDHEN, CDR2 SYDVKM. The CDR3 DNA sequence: TGTGCCAGCAGTTTAGGGTCCGGGAGGGGGGAGCTGTTTTTT. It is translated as CASSLGSGRGELFF.

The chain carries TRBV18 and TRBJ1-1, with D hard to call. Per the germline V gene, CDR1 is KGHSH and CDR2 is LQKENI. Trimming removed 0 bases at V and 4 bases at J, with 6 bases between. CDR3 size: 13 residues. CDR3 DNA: TGTGCCAGCTCACCACCGGAGAGCACTGAAGCTTTCTTT. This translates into CASSPPESTEAFF.